Ten or more counts support the clone carrying this T cell receptor beta chain. Its antigen remains unknown. This entry comes from a study of T cells after yellow fever vaccination. Study-wide findings and caveats: By day 5 rather than day 15, the secondary response had peaked, though it was weaker.

It was through 5'RACE template switching that TCR cDNA was made, with a universal primer site and UMIs added. MiXCR, applied by TCRdb to the 5' RACE reads, yields one record per CDR3 protein. The table has more than 95,000 distinct CDR3 sequences, roughly 7.9% seen once. This receptor was obtained from a man younger than 35 who received the YFV17D yellow fever vaccine. The starting material was CD4+ T cells sorted from PBMCs, obtained about 49 days after the first yellow fever vaccination.

As DNA, the CDR3 is TGCGCCAGCAGCTTGGAAGGATACTCTGGGGCCAACGTCCTGACTTTC. It is translated as CASSLEGYSGANVLTF. The rearrangement joins TRBV5-1 to TRBJ2-6; D is uncertain. V was clipped by 0 bases and J by 0 bases, with 7 bases between them. The CDR3 contains 16 residues. The germline V gene has CDR1 SGHRS and CDR2 YFSETQ.